The next 2 T cell receptor beta chains were all read from a single sample in a study of post-analysis software for immune sequencing data. Broader study findings: Patients used several TRBV segments, including TRBV5-6, TRBV5-1 and TRBV20-1, more often than controls.

Their antigens are not known. Libraries were made from TCR beta cDNA, and they carried unique molecular identifiers. TCRdb redid the calling of the PCR reads with MiXCR, one entry per CDR3 protein. Here the sample spans approximately 690,000 distinct CDR3 sequences, 59% being singletons. Sequencing input: blood. The receptor set was obtained from a girl aged 2 to 10 with multiple sclerosis.

The chain joins TRBV7-9 to TRBJ2-4; D is possibly TRBD1 (6 bases). Germline V gene sequence: CDR1 SEHNR, CDR2 FQNEAQ (reference sequence). Trimming pared 5 bases from V and 0 bases from J, leaving 14 bases between. The CDR3 covers 16 residues. CDR3 nucleotides: TGTGCCAGCAGCAGGGGACACCATGTAGCCAAAAACATTCAGTACTTC. The encoded protein is CASSRGHHVAKNIQYF.

The V call is TRBV7-2, the J call TRBJ1-1, with unresolved D. V was trimmed by 1 base and J by 0 bases, leaving 9 bases between them. This CDR3 contains 15 residues. The germline V gene has CDR1 SGHTA and CDR2 FQGNSA. CDR3: CASSLVSRLNTEAFF. CDR3 bases: TGTGCCAGCAGCTTAGTTTCTCGACTGAACACTGAAGCTTTCTTT.